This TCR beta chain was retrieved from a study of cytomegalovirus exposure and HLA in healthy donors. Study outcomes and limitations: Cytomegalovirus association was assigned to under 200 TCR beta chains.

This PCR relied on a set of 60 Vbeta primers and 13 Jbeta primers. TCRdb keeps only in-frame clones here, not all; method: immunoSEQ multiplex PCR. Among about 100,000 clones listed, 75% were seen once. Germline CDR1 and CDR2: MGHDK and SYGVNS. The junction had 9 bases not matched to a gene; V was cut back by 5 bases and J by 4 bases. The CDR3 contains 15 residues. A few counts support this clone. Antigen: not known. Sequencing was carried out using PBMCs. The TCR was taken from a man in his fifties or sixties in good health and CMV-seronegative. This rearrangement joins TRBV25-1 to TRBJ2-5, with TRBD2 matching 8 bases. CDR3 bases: TGTGCCAGCAGTTTCCCGGGACTAGGTTCAGAGACCCAGTACTTC. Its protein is CASSFPGLGSETQYF.